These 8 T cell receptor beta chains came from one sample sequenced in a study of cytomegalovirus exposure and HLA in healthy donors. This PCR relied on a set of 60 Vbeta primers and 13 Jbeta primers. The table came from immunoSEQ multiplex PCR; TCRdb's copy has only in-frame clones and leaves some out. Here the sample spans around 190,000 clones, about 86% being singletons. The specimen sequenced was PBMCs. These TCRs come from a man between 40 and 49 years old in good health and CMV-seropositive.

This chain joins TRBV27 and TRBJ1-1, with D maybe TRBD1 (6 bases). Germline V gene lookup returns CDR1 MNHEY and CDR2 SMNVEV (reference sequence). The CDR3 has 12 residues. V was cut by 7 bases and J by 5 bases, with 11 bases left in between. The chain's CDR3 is CASKTGRTEAFF. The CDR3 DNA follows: TGTGCCAGCAAAACAGGGCGAACTGAAGCTTTCTTT.

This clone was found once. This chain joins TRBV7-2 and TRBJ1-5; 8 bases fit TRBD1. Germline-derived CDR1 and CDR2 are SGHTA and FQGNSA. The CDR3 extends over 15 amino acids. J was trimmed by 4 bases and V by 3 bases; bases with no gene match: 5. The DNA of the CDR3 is TGTGCCAGCAGCTTCCAGGGACAGGCTAATCAGCCCCAGCATTTT. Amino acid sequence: CASSFQGQANQPQHF.

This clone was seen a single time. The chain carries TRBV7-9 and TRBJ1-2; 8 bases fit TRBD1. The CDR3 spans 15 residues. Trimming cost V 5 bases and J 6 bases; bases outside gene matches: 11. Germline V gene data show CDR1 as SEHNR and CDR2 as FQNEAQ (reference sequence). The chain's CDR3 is CASSPGQAPENGYTF. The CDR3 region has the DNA TGTGCCAGCAGCCCGGGACAGGCCCCGGAAAATGGCTACACCTTC. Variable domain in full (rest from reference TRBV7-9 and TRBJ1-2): DTGVSQNPRHKITKRGQNVTFRCDPISEHNRLYWYRQTLGQGPEFLTYFQNEAQLEKSRLLSDRFSAERPKGSFSTLEIQRTEQGDSAMYLCASSPGQAPENGYTFGSGTRLTVV.

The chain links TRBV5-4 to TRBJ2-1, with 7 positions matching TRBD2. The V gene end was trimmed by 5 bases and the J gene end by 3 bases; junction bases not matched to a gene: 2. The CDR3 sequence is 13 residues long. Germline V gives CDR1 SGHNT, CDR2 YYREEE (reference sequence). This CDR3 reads CASSGGGYNEQFF. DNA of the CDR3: TGTGCCAGCAGTGGGGGGGGCTACAATGAGCAGTTCTTC.

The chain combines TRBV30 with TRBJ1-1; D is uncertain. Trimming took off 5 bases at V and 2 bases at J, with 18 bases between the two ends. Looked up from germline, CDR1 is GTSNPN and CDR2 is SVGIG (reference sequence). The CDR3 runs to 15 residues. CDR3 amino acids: CAWDTGRPPNTEAFF. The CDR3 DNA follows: TGTGCCTGGGATACTGGGCGCCCCCCTAACACTGAAGCTTTCTTT.

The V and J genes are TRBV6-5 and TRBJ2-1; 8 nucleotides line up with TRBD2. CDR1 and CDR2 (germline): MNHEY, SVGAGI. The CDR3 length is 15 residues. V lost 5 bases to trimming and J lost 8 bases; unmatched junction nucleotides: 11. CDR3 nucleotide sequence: TGTGCCAGCAGTAGACCTTTGGCGGGAGGCTATGAGCAGTTCTTC. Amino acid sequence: CASSRPLAGGYEQFF.

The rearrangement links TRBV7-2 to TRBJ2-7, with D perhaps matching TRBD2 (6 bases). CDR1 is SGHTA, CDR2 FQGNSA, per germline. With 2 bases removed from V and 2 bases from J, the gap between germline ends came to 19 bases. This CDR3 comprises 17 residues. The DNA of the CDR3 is TGTGCCAGCAGCTTAAGGGGAATCGGGGGTGAGGCCTACGAGCAGTACTTC. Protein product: CASSLRGIGGEAYEQYF.

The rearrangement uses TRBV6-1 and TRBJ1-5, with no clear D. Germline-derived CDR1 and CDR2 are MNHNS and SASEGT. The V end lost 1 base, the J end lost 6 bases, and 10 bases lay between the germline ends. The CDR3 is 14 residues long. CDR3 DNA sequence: TGTGCCAGCAGTGAAGATTGGGCGAGTCAGCCCCAGCATTTT. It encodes CASSEDWASQPQHF.